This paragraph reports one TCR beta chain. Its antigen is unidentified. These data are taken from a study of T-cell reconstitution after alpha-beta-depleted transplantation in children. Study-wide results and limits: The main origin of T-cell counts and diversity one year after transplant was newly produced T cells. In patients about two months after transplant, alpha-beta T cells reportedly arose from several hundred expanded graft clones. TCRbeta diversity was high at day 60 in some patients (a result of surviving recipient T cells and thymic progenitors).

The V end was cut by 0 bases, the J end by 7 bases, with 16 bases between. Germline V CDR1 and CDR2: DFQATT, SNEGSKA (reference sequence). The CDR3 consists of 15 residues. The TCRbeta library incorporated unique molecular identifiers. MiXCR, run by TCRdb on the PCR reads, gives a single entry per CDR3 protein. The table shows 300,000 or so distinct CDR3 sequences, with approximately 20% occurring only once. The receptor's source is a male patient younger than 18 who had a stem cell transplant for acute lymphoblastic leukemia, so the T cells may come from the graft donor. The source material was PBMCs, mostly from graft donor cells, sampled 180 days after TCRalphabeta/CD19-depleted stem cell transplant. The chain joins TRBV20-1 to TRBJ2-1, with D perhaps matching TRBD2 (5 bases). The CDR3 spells CSARDISEGGNEQFF. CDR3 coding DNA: TGCAGTGCTAGAGACATCAGCGAAGGAGGAAATGAGCAGTTCTTC.